This record concerns one T cell receptor (beta chain) sequence. The data are from a study of blood T cell repertoires in COVID-19. Germline CDR1 and CDR2: SGHRS and YFSETQ. Trimming pared 4 bases from V and 5 bases from J, leaving 15 bases between. The CDR3 sequence is 15 residues long. Two consecutive negative NP/OP PCR tests, clearance, or resolved symptoms defined Cohort 3 recovery. Sequencing used immunoSEQ multiplex PCR; TCRdb keeps in-frame clones, though not all of them. The sample lists fewer than 350,000 clones, approximately 91% occurring once. Material for sequencing was PBMCs or T cells enriched from blood (not recorded which). The sequence was obtained from a man between 60 and 75 years old who had recovered from COVID-19. The chain couples TRBV5-1 to TRBJ2-2, with D possibly being TRBD2 (5 bases). The CDR3 region is CASSPKAVGTGELFF. The CDR3 DNA reads as TGCGCCAGCAGCCCCAAAGCGGTGGGGACCGGGGAGCTGTTTTTT.